There are many counts of the clone carrying this T cell receptor beta chain. Its antigen is unknown. These data originate in a study of neurological immune-mediated disorders. Findings and caveats of the study: Association with the multiple sclerosis repertoire cluster was not found for any clinical or MRI feature. HTLV-1-associated myelopathy had the most TCR clonal expansion, while multiple sclerosis had the least, a level that fell below healthy controls. None of the CDR3 amino acid sequences in expanded clones turned up in more than one subject, which points to private repertoires in all groups.

V dropped 2 bases and J dropped 7 bases, with 6 bases sitting between them. The CDR3 contains 12 residues. In germline, CDR1 is SGHKS, CDR2 YYEKEE (reference sequence). The cDNA was generated by 5'RACE with 10-nucleotide random UMIs. One entry per CDR3 protein, called by TCRdb with MiXCR from the 5' RACE reads. The sample has 49,000 or so distinct CDR3 sequences; just under 4.5% are singletons. The origin of this receptor is a woman aged 55-69 years with multiple sclerosis. J is TRBJ2-2 and V is TRBV5-5; D not certain. The sample comprised PBMCs. The chain's CDR3 is CASSLVGGELFF. In nucleotides, the CDR3 is TGTGCCAGCAGCTTAGTCGGCGGGGAGCTGTTTTTT.